The rows below give T cell receptor beta chains drawn from one sample of a study of neoadjuvant anti-PD-1 for oral cavity cancer. The table came from immunoSEQ multiplex PCR; TCRdb's copy has only in-frame clones and leaves some out. The data show about 12,000 clones, around three fifths seen once. The sequencing here drew on tumor tissue, taken before nivolumab (anti-PD-1) treatment. The source of these receptors is a person aged 35 to 85 with oral cavity squamous cell carcinoma. CDR3s include the opening cysteine and the closing phenylalanine or tryptophan. D genes are given only for firm matches. Some rows mark clone size as missing; the rest say once, few, many or name a class of expanded clone.

CASRDGTGSYNEQFF TGTGCCAGCAGGGACGGGACCGGCTCCTACAATGAGCAGTTCTTC TRBJ2-1 once TRBV11-3 NA
CASSVGPFDFYTDTQYF TGTGCCAGCAGCGTAGGCCCCTTTGACTTCTACACAGATACGCAGTATTTT TRBJ2-3 NA TRBV9 NA
CASSYGPDEQFF TGTGCCAGCAGTTATGGGCCGGATGAGCAGTTCTTC TRBJ2-1 NA TRBV6-5 NA
CASSLAGVAGTDTQYF TGTGCCAGCAGCCTCGCGGGAGTAGCGGGCACAGATACGCAGTATTTT TRBJ2-3 NA TRBV9 TRBD2
CASSFAGAGVAGELFF TGTGCCAGCAGCTTCGCGGGGGCCGGAGTCGCCGGGGAGCTGTTTTTT TRBJ2-2 NA TRBV11-3 NA
CASRDATDEQYF TGTGCCAGCAGGGACGCTACGGACGAGCAGTACTTC TRBJ2-7 medium-sized TRBV7-6 NA
CASSSPPGTLPSTDTQYF TGTGCCAGCAGCTCCCCTCCCGGGACACTACCTAGCACAGATACGCAGTATTTT TRBJ2-3 few TRBV7-6 NA
CASSSDQIGVPDTQYF TGTGCCAGCAGTTCCGACCAGATTGGGGTTCCAGATACGCAGTATTTT TRBJ2-3 medium-sized TRBV6-5 NA
CASSTHWRDPQETQYF TGTGCCAGCAGCACCCACTGGCGGGACCCTCAAGAGACCCAGTACTTC TRBJ2-5 medium-sized TRBV2 NA
CAWTRVGGANVLTF TGTGCCTGGACCAGGGTCGGTGGGGCCAACGTCCTGACTTTC TRBJ2-6 NA TRBV30 NA
CASRGGEQYF TGTGCCAGCAGGGGGGGGGAGCAGTACTTC TRBJ2-7 NA TRBV25-1 TRBD2
CASSSTQMNTEAFF TGTGCCTCGTCGTCGACACAGATGAACACTGAAGCTTTCTTT TRBJ1-1 medium-sized TRBV10-3 NA
CASSTTGEVSNQPQHF TGTGCCAGTAGTACCACAGGGGAAGTTAGCAATCAGCCCCAGCATTTT TRBJ1-5 NA TRBV19 TRBD1
CASSPDRGVYNEQFF TGTGCCAGCAGTCCGGACAGGGGAGTTTACAATGAGCAGTTCTTC TRBJ2-1 NA TRBV6-6 TRBD1
CASSPISILAGGNEQFF TGTGCCAGCTCGCCCATCAGTATACTAGCGGGTGGCAATGAGCAGTTCTTC TRBJ2-1 NA TRBV18 TRBD2
CAISEYRSLLRAGYYGYTF TGTGCCATCAGTGAGTATCGGAGCCTCCTTCGCGCGGGCTACTATGGCTACACCTTC TRBJ1-2 few TRBV10-3 NA
CASGRDSPSGNTIYF TGTGCCAGCGGCAGGGACAGTCCCTCTGGAAACACCATATATTTT TRBJ1-3 NA TRBV2 TRBD1
CASTSGRDTQYF TGTGCCAGCACTAGCGGGAGAGATACGCAGTATTTT TRBJ2-3 NA TRBV6-1 TRBD2
CASSQMAGHGGNTIYF TGTGCCAGCAGCCAAATGGCGGGACACGGGGGAAACACCATATATTTT TRBJ1-3 NA TRBV11-2 NA
CASGTGASNQPQHF TGTGCCAGCGGGACAGGCGCTAGCAATCAGCCCCAGCATTTT TRBJ1-5 few TRBV19 TRBD1
CASSVDRGGGEQYF TGTGCCAGCAGCGTAGATAGGGGTGGAGGCGAGCAGTACTTC TRBJ2-7 once TRBV9 NA
CASRIGQGTIDGYTF TGCGCCAGCCGCATTGGACAGGGGACTATTGATGGCTACACCTTC TRBJ1-2 NA TRBV6-5 TRBD1
CASNLASGETQYF TGCGCCAGCAATCTAGCCTCGGGGGAGACCCAGTACTTC TRBJ2-5 NA TRBV5-1 NA
CATSRPGQSQPQHF TGTGCCACCAGCAGACCGGGACAGTCTCAGCCCCAGCATTTT TRBJ1-5 NA TRBV15 TRBD1